These 18 T cell receptor beta chains came from one sample sequenced in a study of cytomegalovirus exposure and HLA in healthy donors. Vbeta (60) and Jbeta (13) primers were used in the PCR. Data came from immunoSEQ multiplex PCR; TCRdb stores just in-frame clones and leaves some out. The data contain tens of thousands of clones, 70% to 90% of them singletons. Input material: PBMCs. The receptors were gathered from a male donor in good health and CMV-seronegative.

This chain links TRBV7-2 with TRBJ2-3; 15 bases map to TRBD2. J was trimmed by 3 bases and V by 1 base; bases with no gene match: 5. CDR1 is SGHTA and CDR2 is FQGNSA in the germline V gene. This CDR3 is 18 amino acids long. As DNA, the CDR3 is TGTGCCAGCAGCTTAGATAGGACTAGCGGGGGGGCAACAGATACGCAGTATTTT. Amino acids: CASSLDRTSGGATDTQYF.

The CDR3 reads CAITPGGDEQYF. The CDR3 DNA reads as TGTGCCATCACGCCAGGGGGCGACGAGCAGTACTTC. The gene calls are TRBV10-3 and TRBJ2-7; TRBD1 aligns across 8 bases. The CDR3 totals 12 residues. CDR1 is ENHRY and CDR2 is SYGVKD in the germline V gene. V shed 7 bases and J 5 bases; nucleotides not matched to a gene: 4.

The rearrangement links TRBV7-8 to TRBJ1-5; D is uncertain. The CDR3 spans 17 residues. Germline-derived CDR1 and CDR2 are SGHVS and FQNEAQ. Trimming left V 5 bases short and J 3 bases short, with 20 bases between. In DNA, the CDR3 is TGTGCCAGCAGCCCAGGCCGGGATACGGCTTCCAATCAGCCCCAGCATTTT. Amino acids: CASSPGRDTASNQPQHF.

This chain joins TRBV18 and TRBJ1-1; weak D call: TRBD1 (5 bases). With 6 bases removed from V and 0 bases from J, the gap between germline ends came to 8 bases. This CDR3 spans 13 amino acids. CDR1 and CDR2 (germline): KGHSH, LQKENI. This CDR3 reads CASSSGLNTEAFF. In DNA, the CDR3 is TGTGCCAGCTCGTCAGGGCTGAACACTGAAGCTTTCTTT.

This chain connects TRBV2 to TRBJ1-2; 10 positions match TRBD1. The CDR3 is made up of 14 amino acids. The ends lost 7 bases at V and 2 bases at J; junction bases unmatched: 4. CDR1 is SNHLY, CDR2 FYNNEI, per germline. This chain's CDR3 is CASKTGQGNYGYTF. Here the CDR3 DNA reads TGTGCCAGCAAAACGGGACAGGGGAACTATGGCTACACCTTC. The full variable domain, with the rest looked up from reference TRBV2 and TRBJ1-2, is EPEVTQTPSHQVTQMGQEVILRCVPISNHLYFYWYRQILGQKVEFLVSFYNNEISEKSEIFDDQFSVERPDGSNFTLKIRSTKLEDSAMYFCASKTGQGNYGYTFGSGTRLTVV.

DNA of the CDR3: TGTGCCAGCAGGACAGGCCGAAATGAAAAACTGTTTTTT. Residues: CASRTGRNEKLFF. This chain connects TRBV2 to TRBJ1-4; possibly TRBD1 for D (6 bases). The germline V gene encodes CDR1 SNHLY and CDR2 FYNNEI. Trimming left V 6 bases short and J 5 bases short, with 10 bases between. The CDR3 loop spans 13 amino acids.

The chain couples TRBV27 to TRBJ1-1, with a possible D match to TRBD1 (6 bases). Germline CDR1 MNHEY, CDR2 SMNVEV (reference sequence). This CDR3 comprises 15 residues. V dropped 5 bases and J dropped 1 base, with 14 bases sitting between them. The chain's CDR3 is CASSPPGHRNTEAFF. The CDR3 nucleotides are TGTGCCAGCAGTCCCCCGGGACACCGGAACACTGAAGCTTTCTTT.

The chain carries TRBV7-8 and TRBJ1-1, with a possible D match to TRBD1 (5 bases). Germline CDR1 is SGHVS and CDR2 is FQNEAQ. V gave up 3 bases and J gave up 2 bases, with 10 bases separating them. The CDR3 covers 14 residues. CDR3 loop: CASSLLTVNTEAFF. As DNA, the CDR3 is TGTGCCAGCAGCTTGTTGACAGTCAACACTGAAGCTTTCTTT.

The CDR3: CASSVGEPTDEKLFF. In DNA form, the CDR3 reads TGTGCCAGCAGCGTAGGGGAGCCAACGGATGAAAAACTGTTTTTT. The chain recombines TRBV9 with TRBJ1-4; D is unclear. Trimming cost V 0 bases and J 6 bases, with 12 bases left between them. Germline loops: CDR1 SGDLS, CDR2 YYNGEE. The length of the CDR3 is 15 residues.

This clone was counted between two and nine times. V gene TRBV5-8 combines with J gene TRBJ1-5; D possibly corresponds to TRBD1 (5 bases). With 0 bases removed from V and 5 bases from J, the gap between germline ends came to 12 bases. Germline lookup yields CDR1 SGHTS and CDR2 YDEGEE. The CDR3 sequence is 15 residues long. The CDR3 loop is CASSLVGGVDQPQHF. The CDR3 region has the DNA TGTGCCAGCAGCTTGGTTGGGGGGGTGGATCAGCCCCAGCATTTT.

This clone has more than one count but fewer than ten. The CDR3 DNA follows: TGCGCCAGCAGCTTGAGTGTACTAGCGGGGGGTGGAAACATTCAGTACTTC. Amino acids: CASSLSVLAGGGNIQYF. V usage is TRBV5-1 and J usage is TRBJ2-4, with 12 bases aligning to TRBD2. The CDR3 loop spans 17 amino acids. Losses at the gene ends were 1 base for V and 6 bases for J; bases not matched to a gene: 8. Germline values: CDR1 SGHRS, CDR2 YFSETQ.

A word on this clone: Other DNA sequences in the sample encode the same CDR3. The gene calls are TRBV9 and TRBJ2-7; a weak D match, TRBD1 (5 bases). Looked up from germline, CDR1 is SGDLS and CDR2 is YYNGEE. The CDR3 sequence is 13 residues long. V lost 3 bases and J lost 5, with 12 bases in between. The CDR3 loop is CASSALQGHEQYF. The CDR3 coding sequence is TGTGCCAGCAGCGCTTTGCAGGGCCACGAGCAGTACTTC. Based on the CDR3 plus reference TRBV9 and TRBJ2-7, the full variable domain is DSGVTQTPKHLITATGQRVTLRCSPRSGDLSVYWYQQSLDQGLQFLIQYYNGEERAKGNILERFSAQQFPDLHSELNLSSLELGDSALYFCASSALQGHEQYFGPGTRLTVT.

There are a few counts of this clone. V is TRBV29-1 and J is TRBJ1-2; weak D call: TRBD1 (5 bases). V was cut by 6 bases and J by 4 bases, with 15 bases left in between. This CDR3 has 13 amino acids. The germline V gene has CDR1 SQVTM and CDR2 ANQGSEA. The CDR3 coding sequence is TGCAGCGTCACGGGCGGGGGTTTCTATGGCTACACCTTC. Its translation is CSVTGGGFYGYTF.

The rearrangement joins TRBV19 to TRBJ1-1, with D perhaps matching TRBD1 (5 bases). Germline loops: CDR1 LNHDA, CDR2 SQIVND (reference sequence). The CDR3 is 16 residues long. The ends were cut back, 3 bases at V and 3 bases at J, with 17 bases in the middle. The CDR3, as DNA: TGTGCCAGTAGTATTGGTTACAGGTCGCTGGACACTGAAGCTTTCTTT. It encodes CASSIGYRSLDTEAFF.

This clone was seen a handful of times. The chain couples TRBV10-3 to TRBJ1-2; TRBD1 matches at 9 bases. Germline V gene sequence: CDR1 ENHRY, CDR2 SYGVKD. V was pared by 5 bases and J by 4 bases, with 5 bases of the junction left unmatched. The CDR3 extends over 14 amino acids. CDR3 loop: CAISSGQGGYGYTF. DNA for the CDR3: TGTGCCATCAGTTCGGGACAGGGCGGCTATGGCTACACCTTC.

This clone was observed a few times. The chain links TRBV6-1 to TRBJ2-7; TRBD1 matches at 9 bases. This CDR3 has 15 amino acids. V gave up 3 bases and J gave up 3 bases; unmatched junction bases: 6. Germline assignment: CDR1 MNHNS and CDR2 SASEGT. CDR3: CASSEGGTGLYEQYF. The CDR3 nucleotides read TGTGCCAGCAGTGAGGGGGGGACAGGGCTCTACGAGCAGTACTTC.

CDR3 sequence: CASGRGDTEAFF. The CDR3 DNA follows: TGTGCCAGCGGGAGGGGGGACACTGAAGCTTTCTTT. The rearrangement uses TRBV13 and TRBJ1-1, with a tentative D call TRBD1 (6 bases). The ends were cut back, 8 bases at V and 3 bases at J, with 10 bases in the middle. CDR1 PRHDT and CDR2 FYEKMQ come from the germline V gene (reference sequence). This CDR3 comprises 12 residues.

The rearrangement uses TRBV19 and TRBJ1-6, with 8 bases lining up with TRBD1. With V trimmed by 6 bases and J by 7 bases, 14 bases remained unmatched. Germline CDR1 reads LNHDA; CDR2 reads SQIVND (reference sequence). The CDR3 covers 17 residues. The CDR3 nucleotides are TGTGCCAGTAGGTCTTGGACAGGGTTTGTGGGGAATTCACCCCTCCACTTT. The encoded protein is CASRSWTGFVGNSPLHF.